What follows are 16 T cell receptor beta chains derived from one specimen sequenced in a study of T cell responses to AZD1222 COVID-19 vaccine. TCRdb keeps only in-frame clones here, not all; method: immunoSEQ multiplex PCR. The sample consists of roughly 180,000 clones, around 86% of them appearing once. The source material was peripheral blood, sampled on day 0 of MenACWY control vaccination. These receptors were taken from an adult in good health.

The chain combines TRBV5-6 with TRBJ2-1, with 9 bases identical to TRBD2. V shed 0 bases and J 4 bases; nucleotides not matched to a gene: 5. This CDR3 comprises 16 residues. Germline lookup yields CDR1 SGHDT and CDR2 YYEEEE. The CDR3 coding sequence is TGTGCCAGCAGCTTGGGGGCGGGAGGGAAATACAATGAGCAGTTCTTC. Its protein is CASSLGAGGKYNEQFF.

This chain uses TRBV2 with TRBJ1-2, with D possibly TRBD1 on 5 matching bases. Germline CDR1 is SNHLY and CDR2 is FYNNEI. CDR3 length: 12 amino acids. V lost 9 bases, J lost 6 bases, and 14 bases lay in between. The CDR3 loop reads CARASTADGYTF. CDR3 bases: TGTGCCAGAGCTTCGACAGCGGATGGCTACACCTTC.

This chain links TRBV2 with TRBJ2-5; D is perhaps TRBD2 (5 bases). Trimming removed 4 bases from V and 4 bases from J, with 10 bases in between. Germline V gene data show CDR1 as SNHLY and CDR2 as FYNNEI. This CDR3 has 13 amino acids. The CDR3: CASSASGIETQYF. The CDR3 DNA sequence: TGTGCCAGCAGTGCGTCGGGGATAGAGACCCAGTACTTC.

This clone has more than one count but fewer than ten. The chain combines TRBV4-1 with TRBJ1-1; the D is unclear. The CDR3 extends over 16 amino acids. Trimming took 4 bases from V and 5 from J, leaving 20 bases between them. CDR1 and CDR2 (germline): MGHRA, YSYEKL. Here the CDR3 DNA reads TGCGCCAGCAGCCTGAACGAAGGGAGGGTAGGGACTGAAGCTTTCTTT. Its protein product is CASSLNEGRVGTEAFF.

V gene TRBV27 combines with J gene TRBJ2-7; 7 nucleotides match TRBD2. The CDR3 runs to 18 residues. J lost 6 bases, V lost 0 bases, and 17 bases had no gene match. Germline loops: CDR1 MNHEY, CDR2 SMNVEV (reference sequence). The CDR3 reads CASSLSMLAAKPPLEQYF. CDR3 sequence (DNA): TGTGCCAGCAGTTTATCGATGCTAGCGGCAAAACCGCCGCTCGAGCAGTACTTC.

The chain recombines TRBV5-4 with TRBJ1-6, with a tentative D call TRBD1 (5 bases). This CDR3 spans 14 amino acids. Trimming removed 3 bases from V and 14 bases from J, with 18 bases in between. CDR1 SGHNT and CDR2 YYREEE come from the germline V gene (reference sequence). The CDR3 loop reads CASSSQGGSSALHF. CDR3 sequence (DNA): TGTGCCAGCAGCTCCCAGGGTGGTTCTTCGGCCCTCCACTTT.

This clone was observed once. The rearrangement links TRBV6-2 or TRBV6-3 to TRBJ2-7; the D is unclear. Germline V CDR1 and CDR2: MNHEY, SVGEGT. This CDR3 is 12 amino acids long. V lost 5 bases to trimming and J lost 6 bases, with 11 bases between them. CDR3 protein: CASSPTVLEQYF. The CDR3 coding sequence is TGTGCCAGCAGTCCCACAGTACTCGAGCAGTACTTC.

The rearrangement joins TRBV7-9 to TRBJ1-1, with 7 bases lining up with TRBD1. CDR1 is SEHNR, CDR2 FQNEAQ, per germline (reference sequence). The CDR3 length is 21 residues. V shed 4 bases, J shed 0 bases, and the junction held 23 bases outside the gene matches. The CDR3 DNA reads TGTGCCAGCAGCTGGGCTTGGGGCACGGGGACAGCTAACCCTCTGAACACTGAAGCTTTCTTT. Translating it yields CASSWAWGTGTANPLNTEAFF.

The CDR3 DNA follows: TGTGCTGGGGGGGGCCTCAATCAGCCCCAGCATTTT. This codes for CAGGGLNQPQHF. The rearrangement joins TRBV19 to TRBJ1-5, with a weak D call TRBD1 (6 bases). The CDR3 has 12 amino acids. CDR1 LNHDA and CDR2 SQIVND come from the germline V gene (reference sequence).

J is TRBJ1-1 and V is TRBV9; no definite D call. Deletions cut 2 bases from V and 3 bases from J, with 11 bases between. The CDR3 loop spans 14 amino acids. CDR1 SGDLS and CDR2 YYNGEE come from the germline V gene. The CDR3: CASSVGVGDTEAFF. The DNA for the CDR3 is TGTGCCAGCAGCGTCGGTGTCGGGGACACTGAAGCTTTCTTT.

This rearrangement joins TRBV27 to TRBJ2-1; TRBD2 might be the D (6 bases). CDR1 is MNHEY, CDR2 SMNVEV, per germline (reference sequence). V was pared by 4 bases and J by 0 bases, with 10 bases between. The CDR3 spans 15 residues. The CDR3: CASSWGLSSYNEQFF. The DNA for the CDR3 is TGTGCCAGCAGTTGGGGACTGAGCTCCTACAATGAGCAGTTCTTC.

This sequence joins TRBV7-9 and TRBJ1-6; D uncertain. From germline, CDR1 is SEHNR and CDR2 FQNEAQ (reference sequence). The CDR3 runs to 13 residues. V was clipped by 3 bases and J by 6 bases, with 6 bases between them. The CDR3 loop is CASSFQPNSPLHF. The CDR3 nucleotides read TGTGCCAGCAGCTTTCAACCTAATTCACCCCTCCACTTT.

The chain carries TRBV30 and TRBJ2-1, with D maybe TRBD2 (5 bases). This CDR3 has 13 amino acids. Between the trimmed V and J ends, which lost 1 base and 6 bases, there was a span of 10 bases. Looked up from germline, CDR1 is GTSNPN and CDR2 is SVGIG (reference sequence). CDR3 in amino acids: CAWSGVALNEQFF. The CDR3 nucleotides read TGTGCCTGGAGTGGGGTAGCGCTCAATGAGCAGTTCTTC.

The chain employs TRBV3-1 (or the pseudogene TRBV3-2) and TRBJ2-3; either TRBD1 or TRBD2 may supply D (5 bases each). With 6 bases removed from V and 5 bases from J, the gap between germline ends came to 21 bases. CDR1 and CDR2 from the germline V gene are LGHDT and YNNKEL (reference sequence). The CDR3 runs to 16 residues. The CDR3, as DNA: TGTGCCAGCAGTCCTCGAGGCGGCGCTGGGGGAGATACGCAGTATTTT. Translated: CASSPRGGAGGDTQYF.

The chain has TRBV4-1 and TRBJ2-2, with 11 bases matching TRBD2. The CDR3 loop spans 15 amino acids. CDR1 is MGHRA and CDR2 is YSYEKL in the germline V gene. The V segment lost 4 bases and the J segment 6 bases; nucleotides outside the gene matches: 4. The chain's CDR3 is CASSRSGGAPGELFF. CDR3 nucleotides: TGCGCCAGCAGCCGTAGCGGGGGGGCCCCCGGGGAGCTGTTTTTT.

V is TRBV7-9 and J is TRBJ1-4; D is perhaps TRBD1 (6 bases). This CDR3 comprises 14 residues. Trimming left V 4 bases short and J 7 bases short, with 13 bases between. CDR1 is SEHNR, CDR2 FQNEAQ, per germline (reference sequence). The CDR3 region has the DNA TGTGCCAGCAGCTCCCCAGGGGTCGGTGAAAAACTGTTTTTT. This sequence encodes CASSSPGVGEKLFF. The complete variable domain, with remaining parts taken from reference TRBV7-9 and TRBJ1-4, reads DTGVSQNPRHKITKRGQNVTFRCDPISEHNRLYWYRQTLGQGPEFLTYFQNEAQLEKSRLLSDRFSAERPKGSFSTLEIQRTEQGDSAMYLCASSSPGVGEKLFFGSGTQLSVL.